This T cell receptor beta chain was profiled in a study of metastatic and nonmetastatic thyroid tumors. TCRdb called clones again from the PCR reads with MiXCR. The table shows 15,000 to 20,000 clones, with around 30% occurring only once. This CDR3 comprises 14 residues. Germline CDR1 is SNHLY and CDR2 is FYNNEI. V gave up 7 bases and J gave up 3 bases, with 15 bases separating them. This clone rates as medium-sized. Each patient came to thyroid surgery without any prior treatment (of any kind). The V gene is TRBV2, the J gene TRBJ1-1; D may be TRBD1 (6 bases). The origin of this receptor is a female donor with papillary thyroid cancer or a benign thyroid nodule (not recorded which). Some clones in this sample may be carry-over from other donors' samples. The sequencing sample was made of tumor tissue. CDR3 in DNA: TGTGCCAGCACCTACGACAGGAGGGACACTGAAGCTTTCTTT. This gives the protein CASTYDRRDTEAFF.